This passage covers 22 T cell receptor beta chains from one sample sequenced in a study of cytomegalovirus exposure and HLA in healthy donors. The study ran its PCR with 60 Vbeta and 13 Jbeta primers. Profiled with immunoSEQ multiplex PCR; TCRdb holds only in-frame clones, not every one. Of more than 90,000 clones in the sample, nearly 75% were seen once. The source material was PBMCs. These receptors were taken from a man under 40 in good health and CMV-seropositive.

This chain joins TRBV29-1 and TRBJ2-5, with 7 nucleotides matching TRBD1. V lost 6 bases to trimming and J lost 2 bases; unmatched junction nucleotides: 9. Germline loops: CDR1 SQVTM, CDR2 ANQGSEA. The CDR3 sequence is 14 residues long. The CDR3 is CSVPDRERQETQYF. CDR3 nucleotides: TGCAGCGTGCCTGACAGGGAGCGGCAAGAGACCCAGTACTTC.

The chain combines TRBV28 with TRBJ2-3, with 7 bases lining up with TRBD1. Germline trimming cut 2 bases from V and 4 bases from J; bases unmatched to any gene: 3. This CDR3 contains 14 residues. CDR1 and CDR2 from the germline V gene are MDHEN and SYDVKM. CDR3 bases: TGTGCCAGCAGTTTAGAGGGGGCGTCAGATACGCAGTATTTT. This codes for CASSLEGASDTQYF.

CDR3 bases: TGTGCCAGCAGTGAACGACAGGGAAGGGATAACTCCTACGAGCAGTACTTC. Amino acid sequence: CASSERQGRDNSYEQYF. The chain has TRBV2 and TRBJ2-7; 7 positions agree with TRBD1. Germline V gene data show CDR1 as SNHLY and CDR2 as FYNNEI. V lost 2 bases and J lost 0; bases outside the gene matches: 10. This CDR3 has 17 amino acids.

This sequence joins TRBV30 and TRBJ1-5; D is perhaps TRBD1 (6 bases). The CDR3 is 15 amino acids. CDR1 GTSNPN and CDR2 SVGIG come from the germline V gene (reference sequence). Trimming took off 2 bases at V and 4 bases at J, with 15 bases between the two ends. The DNA for the CDR3 is TGTGCCTGGAGTATTTCGGACAGCCGTAATCAGCCCCAGCATTTT. Its protein product is CAWSISDSRNQPQHF. Full variable domain (outside the CDR3, taken from reference TRBV30 and TRBJ1-5): SQTIHQWPATLVQPVGSPLSLECTVEGTSNPNLYWYRQAAGRGLQLLFYSVGIGQISSEVPQNLSASRPQDRQFILSSKKLLLSDSGFYLCAWSISDSRNQPQHFGDGTRLSIL.

The V and J genes are TRBV7-2 and TRBJ2-5; 7 positions match TRBD2. The CDR3 totals 13 residues. CDR1 and CDR2 from the germline V gene are SGHTA and FQGNSA. The V and J ends lost 3 bases and 5 bases, in that order; junction bases with no gene match: 3. CDR3 amino acids: CASSFGGGETQYF. The DNA of the CDR3 is TGTGCCAGCAGCTTCGGGGGAGGGGAGACCCAGTACTTC.

This clone turned up a few times. The gene calls are TRBV10-3 and TRBJ1-1; TRBD1 matches 8 bases. The ends lost 6 bases at V and 4 bases at J; junction bases unmatched: 1. CDR3 length: 12 amino acids. Germline V lookup: CDR1 ENHRY, CDR2 SYGVKD. The CDR3 sequence: CAIRQGGTEAFF. The CDR3 bases are TGTGCCATCAGACAGGGGGGCACTGAAGCTTTCTTT.

J is TRBJ2-3 and V is TRBV4-2; TRBD1 matches at 9 bases. J was trimmed by 4 bases and V by 2 bases; bases with no gene match: 4. This CDR3 is 15 amino acids long. Germline loops: CDR1 LGHNA, CDR2 YNFKEQ. CDR3: CASSQQDRGPDTQYF. The CDR3 DNA sequence: TGTGCCAGCAGCCAACAGGACAGGGGACCAGATACGCAGTATTTT.

This clone was observed a single time. This chain uses TRBV30 with TRBJ2-3, with TRBD1 identical over 9 bases. V lost 4 bases and J lost 3; bases outside the gene matches: 8. The length of the CDR3 is 15 residues. Germline lookup yields CDR1 GTSNPN and CDR2 SVGIG (reference sequence). CDR3 region: CAWNEGTGRTDTQYF. DNA of the CDR3: TGTGCCTGGAATGAAGGGACAGGGCGGACAGATACGCAGTATTTT. The full variable domain, rest sourced from reference TRBV30 and TRBJ2-3, is SQTIHQWPATLVQPVGSPLSLECTVEGTSNPNLYWYRQAAGRGLQLLFYSVGIGQISSEVPQNLSASRPQDRQFILSSKKLLLSDSGFYLCAWNEGTGRTDTQYFGPGTRLTVL.

This clone has more than one count but fewer than ten. The gene calls are TRBV19 and TRBJ2-1, with D hard to call. In germline, CDR1 is LNHDA, CDR2 SQIVND (reference sequence). The ends were cut back, 3 bases at V and 0 bases at J, with 15 bases in the middle. This CDR3 has 17 residues. CDR3: CASSIPPYESSYNEQFF. Here the CDR3 DNA reads TGTGCCAGTAGTATTCCCCCTTATGAGAGCTCCTACAATGAGCAGTTCTTC.

This clone was seen once. The DNA of the CDR3 is TGTGCCAGCAGTGAAAGACGGGACATCCACTACGAGCAGTACTTC. It translates to CASSERRDIHYEQYF. The chain combines TRBV2 with TRBJ2-5; TRBD1 might be the D (6 bases). The J call may be wrong; the DNA end is better matched by TRBJ2-7. Germline assignment: CDR1 SNHLY and CDR2 FYNNEI. This CDR3 spans 15 amino acids.

This clone occurred a few times. The chain joins TRBV5-4 to TRBJ1-1, with D possibly being TRBD1 (5 bases). In germline, CDR1 is SGHNT, CDR2 YYREEE (reference sequence). V lost 4 bases, J lost 3 bases, and 10 bases lay in between. This CDR3 comprises 13 residues. The CDR3 protein is CASSLREYTEAFF. CDR3 nucleotide sequence: TGTGCCAGCAGCCTCAGGGAATACACTGAAGCTTTCTTT.

This clone showed up just a few times. This chain uses TRBV7-9 with TRBJ1-5, with D maybe TRBD1 (5 bases). Deletions cut 5 bases from V and 0 bases from J, with 8 bases between. Looked up from germline, CDR1 is SEHNR and CDR2 is FQNEAQ (reference sequence). CDR3 length equals 14 residues. CDR3 bases: TGTGCCAGCAGCCCTCAGGGTAGCAATCAGCCCCAGCATTTT. It encodes CASSPQGSNQPQHF.

This sequence joins TRBV5-6 and TRBJ1-2; TRBD1 matches 9 bases. The CDR3 runs 15 residues. V was pared by 5 bases and J by 3 bases, with 8 bases of the junction left unmatched. Germline loops: CDR1 SGHDT, CDR2 YYEEEE. DNA of the CDR3: TGTGCCAGCAGATCTACAGGGGGCGGATACTATGGCTACACCTTC. It encodes CASRSTGGGYYGYTF.

J is TRBJ2-5 and V is TRBV7-9; 8 nucleotides match TRBD2. CDR1 SEHNR and CDR2 FQNEAQ come from the germline V gene (reference sequence). V lost 4 bases, J lost 7 bases, and 8 bases stayed unmatched. The CDR3 consists of 14 residues. CDR3 coding DNA: TGTGCCAGCAGCTCACTAGCGGTCATGACGACCCAGTACTTC. This gives the protein CASSSLAVMTTQYF.

The V gene is TRBV5-6, the J gene TRBJ2-1, with a possible D match to TRBD2 (6 bases). V shed 4 bases and J shed 3 bases, with 17 bases lying between them. The CDR3 loop spans 16 amino acids. Germline CDR1 and CDR2: SGHDT and YYEEEE. In DNA, the CDR3 is TGTGCCAGCAGCCCGGTTTGGGGACTCGTCTACAATGAGCAGTTCTTC. Protein: CASSPVWGLVYNEQFF.

CDR3 bases: TGTGCCAGCAGTTGGGACAGGAACAATTCACCCCTCCACTTT. Translated: CASSWDRNNSPLHF. V usage is TRBV6-1 and J usage is TRBJ1-6; 8 bases match TRBD1. This CDR3 comprises 14 residues. Trimming cost V 5 bases and J 7 bases; bases outside gene matches: 4. In germline, CDR1 is MNHNS, CDR2 SASEGT.

The J gene is TRBJ2-3, the V gene TRBV4-2; the match to TRBD2 covers 11 bases. Trimming took 4 bases from V and 2 from J; bases not matched to a gene: 5. CDR3 length: 16 amino acids. From germline, CDR1 is LGHNA and CDR2 YNFKEQ. The CDR3 DNA reads as TGTGCCAGCAGCCCTCGACTAGCGGGGATCACAGATACGCAGTATTTT. This gives the protein CASSPRLAGITDTQYF.

The chain has TRBV4-2 and TRBJ2-7; TRBD1 agrees at 8 bases. The CDR3 extends over 19 amino acids. V trimming: 4 bases; J trimming: 0 bases; junction bases outside the gene matches: 17. CDR1 LGHNA and CDR2 YNFKEQ come from the germline V gene. The CDR3 reads CASSLQPLIETGDSYEQYF. The CDR3 region has the DNA TGTGCCAGCAGCCTACAACCCTTAATAGAGACAGGGGACTCCTACGAGCAGTACTTC.

This clone came up once. The CDR3 is CASIGFDLYEQYF. The CDR3 nucleotides are TGTGCCAGCATCGGGTTCGATCTCTACGAGCAGTACTTC. This sequence joins TRBV6-1 and TRBJ2-7, with D unresolved. Germline lookup yields CDR1 MNHNS and CDR2 SASEGT. With 7 bases removed from V and 3 bases from J, the gap between germline ends came to 13 bases. This CDR3 contains 13 residues.

The CDR3 DNA reads TGTGCCAGCAGTGAACTAGGGACAGGGGATGGCAATCAGCCCCAGCATTTT. This gives the protein CASSELGTGDGNQPQHF. The J gene is TRBJ1-5, the V gene TRBV2; 10 bases fit TRBD1. V gave up 2 bases and J gave up 2 bases; unmatched junction bases: 6. This CDR3 is 17 amino acids long. Germline V gene data show CDR1 as SNHLY and CDR2 as FYNNEI. Full variable domain (missing parts from reference TRBV2 and TRBJ1-5): EPEVTQTPSHQVTQMGQEVILRCVPISNHLYFYWYRQILGQKVEFLVSFYNNEISEKSEIFDDQFSVERPDGSNFTLKIRSTKLEDSAMYFCASSELGTGDGNQPQHFGDGTRLSIL.

This chain links TRBV4-1 with TRBJ1-3, with D possibly being TRBD1 (6 bases). The germline gives CDR1 MGHRA, CDR2 YSYEKL. The CDR3 is made up of 16 amino acids. V lost 4 bases to trimming and J lost 0 bases, with 13 bases between them. The CDR3 bases are TGCGCCAGCAGCCTCCGGACAGTTAACTCTGGAAACACCATATATTTT. This encodes CASSLRTVNSGNTIYF.

This chain uses TRBV7-6 with TRBJ2-1; 9 bases fit TRBD2. Germline CDR1 and CDR2: SGHVS and FNYEAQ. The CDR3 covers 17 residues. Germline trimming cut 5 bases from V and 7 bases from J; bases unmatched to any gene: 15. CDR3 nucleotides: TGTGCCAGCAGCCCCCCCCACCTAGCGGGGCTGGGTAATGAGCAGTTCTTC. Protein sequence: CASSPPHLAGLGNEQFF.